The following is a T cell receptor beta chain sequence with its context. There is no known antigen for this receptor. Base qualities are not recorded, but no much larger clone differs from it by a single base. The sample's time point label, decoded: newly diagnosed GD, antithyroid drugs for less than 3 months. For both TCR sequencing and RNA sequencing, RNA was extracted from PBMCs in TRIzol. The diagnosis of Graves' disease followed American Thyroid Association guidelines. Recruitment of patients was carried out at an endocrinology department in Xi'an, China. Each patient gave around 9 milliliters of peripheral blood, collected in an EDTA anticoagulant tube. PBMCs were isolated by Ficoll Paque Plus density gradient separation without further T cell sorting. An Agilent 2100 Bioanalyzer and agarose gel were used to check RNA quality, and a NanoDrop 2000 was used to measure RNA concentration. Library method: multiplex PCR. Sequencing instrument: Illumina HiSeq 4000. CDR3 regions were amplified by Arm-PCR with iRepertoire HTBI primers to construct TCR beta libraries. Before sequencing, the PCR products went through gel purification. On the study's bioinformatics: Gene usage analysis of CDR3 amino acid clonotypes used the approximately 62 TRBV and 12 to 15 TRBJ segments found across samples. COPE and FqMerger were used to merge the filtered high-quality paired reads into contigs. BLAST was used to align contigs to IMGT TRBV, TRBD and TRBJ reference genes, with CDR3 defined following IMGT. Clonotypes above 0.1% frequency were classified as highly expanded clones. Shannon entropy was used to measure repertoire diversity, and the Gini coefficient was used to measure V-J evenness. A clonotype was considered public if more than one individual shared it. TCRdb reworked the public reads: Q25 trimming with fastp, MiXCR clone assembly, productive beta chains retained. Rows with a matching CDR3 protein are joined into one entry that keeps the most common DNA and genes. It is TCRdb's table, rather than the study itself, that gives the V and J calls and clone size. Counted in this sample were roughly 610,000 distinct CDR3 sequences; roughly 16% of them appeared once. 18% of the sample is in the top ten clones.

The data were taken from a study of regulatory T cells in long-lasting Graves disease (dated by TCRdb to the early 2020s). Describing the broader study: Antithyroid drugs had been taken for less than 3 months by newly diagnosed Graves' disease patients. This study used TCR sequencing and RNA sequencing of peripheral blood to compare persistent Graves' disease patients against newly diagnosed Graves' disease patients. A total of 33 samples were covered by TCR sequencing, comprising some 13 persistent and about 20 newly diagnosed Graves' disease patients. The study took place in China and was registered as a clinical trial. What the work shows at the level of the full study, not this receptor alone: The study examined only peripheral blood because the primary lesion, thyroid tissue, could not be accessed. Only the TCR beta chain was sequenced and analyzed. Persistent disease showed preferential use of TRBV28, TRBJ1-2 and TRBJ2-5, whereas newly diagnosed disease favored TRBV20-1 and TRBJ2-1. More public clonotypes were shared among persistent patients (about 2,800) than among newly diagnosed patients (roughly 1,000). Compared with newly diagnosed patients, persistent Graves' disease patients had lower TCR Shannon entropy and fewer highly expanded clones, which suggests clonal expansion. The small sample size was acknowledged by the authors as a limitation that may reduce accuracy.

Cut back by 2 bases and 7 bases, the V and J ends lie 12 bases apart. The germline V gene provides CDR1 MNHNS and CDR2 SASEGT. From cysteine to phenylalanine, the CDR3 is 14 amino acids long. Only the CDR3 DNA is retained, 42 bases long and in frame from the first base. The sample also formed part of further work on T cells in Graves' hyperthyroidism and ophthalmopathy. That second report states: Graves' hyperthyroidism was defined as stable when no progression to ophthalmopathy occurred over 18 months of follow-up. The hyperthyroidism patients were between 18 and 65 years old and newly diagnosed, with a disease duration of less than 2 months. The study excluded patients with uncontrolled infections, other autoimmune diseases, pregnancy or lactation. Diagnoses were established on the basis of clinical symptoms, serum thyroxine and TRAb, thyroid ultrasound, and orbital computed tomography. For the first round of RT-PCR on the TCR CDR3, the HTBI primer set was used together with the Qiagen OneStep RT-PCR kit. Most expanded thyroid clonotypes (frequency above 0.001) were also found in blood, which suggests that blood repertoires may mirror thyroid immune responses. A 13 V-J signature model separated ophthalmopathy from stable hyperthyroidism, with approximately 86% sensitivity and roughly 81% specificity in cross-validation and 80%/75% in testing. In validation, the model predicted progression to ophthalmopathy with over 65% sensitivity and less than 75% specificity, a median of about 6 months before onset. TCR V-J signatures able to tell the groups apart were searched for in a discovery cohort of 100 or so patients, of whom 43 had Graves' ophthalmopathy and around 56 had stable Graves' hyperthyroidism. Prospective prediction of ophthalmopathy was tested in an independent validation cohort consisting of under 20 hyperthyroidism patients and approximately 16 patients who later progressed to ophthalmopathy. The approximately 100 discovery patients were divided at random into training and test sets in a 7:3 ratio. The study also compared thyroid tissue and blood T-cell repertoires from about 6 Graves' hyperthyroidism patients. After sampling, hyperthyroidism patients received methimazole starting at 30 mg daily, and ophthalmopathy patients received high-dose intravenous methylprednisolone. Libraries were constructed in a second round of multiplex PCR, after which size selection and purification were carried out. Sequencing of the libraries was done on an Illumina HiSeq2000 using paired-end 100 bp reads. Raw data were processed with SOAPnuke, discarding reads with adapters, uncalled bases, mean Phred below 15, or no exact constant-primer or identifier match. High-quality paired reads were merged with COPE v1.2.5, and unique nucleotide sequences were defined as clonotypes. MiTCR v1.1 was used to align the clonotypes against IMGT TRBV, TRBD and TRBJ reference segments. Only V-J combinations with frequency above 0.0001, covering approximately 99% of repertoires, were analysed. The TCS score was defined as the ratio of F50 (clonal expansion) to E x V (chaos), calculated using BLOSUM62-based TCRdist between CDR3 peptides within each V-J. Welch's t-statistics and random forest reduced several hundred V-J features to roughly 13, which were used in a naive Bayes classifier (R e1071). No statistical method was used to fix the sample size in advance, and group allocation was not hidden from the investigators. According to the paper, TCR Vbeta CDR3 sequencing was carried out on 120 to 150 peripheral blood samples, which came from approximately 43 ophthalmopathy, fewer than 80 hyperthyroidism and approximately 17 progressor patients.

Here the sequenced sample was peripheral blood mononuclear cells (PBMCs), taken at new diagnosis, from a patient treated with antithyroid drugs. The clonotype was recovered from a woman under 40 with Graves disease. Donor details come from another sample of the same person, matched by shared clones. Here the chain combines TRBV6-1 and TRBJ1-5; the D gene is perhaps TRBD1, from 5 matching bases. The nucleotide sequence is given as TGTGCCAGCAGTGAAATGGGGGAATGGCAGCCCCAGCATTTT. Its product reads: CASSEMGEWQPQHF.